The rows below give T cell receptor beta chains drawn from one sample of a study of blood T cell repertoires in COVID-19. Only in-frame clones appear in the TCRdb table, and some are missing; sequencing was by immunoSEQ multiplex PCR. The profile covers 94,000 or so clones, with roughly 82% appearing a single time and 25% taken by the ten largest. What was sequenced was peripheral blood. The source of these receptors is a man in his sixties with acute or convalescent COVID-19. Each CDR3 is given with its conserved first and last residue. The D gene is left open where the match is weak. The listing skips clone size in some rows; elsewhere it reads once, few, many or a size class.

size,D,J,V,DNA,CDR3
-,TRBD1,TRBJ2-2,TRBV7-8,TGTGCCAGCAGCTTAGGGAGGCAGGGGGTGGCCGGGGAGCTGTTTTTT,CASSLGRQGVAGELFF
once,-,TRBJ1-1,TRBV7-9,TGTGCCAGCAGCTTATTGGAGACAGCGAACACTGAAGCTTTCTTT,CASSLLETANTEAFF
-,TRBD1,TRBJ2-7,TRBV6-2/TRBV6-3,TGTGCCAGCAGTTACGAAGACAGGGTATCCTACGAGCAGTACTTC,CASSYEDRVSYEQYF
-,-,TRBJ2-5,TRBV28,TGTGCCAGCAGTGACTACGGGGAGACCCAGTACTTC,CASSDYGETQYF
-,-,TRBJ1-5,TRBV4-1,TGCGCCAGCAGCTACGGGAGAGGAGGCCAGCCCCAGCATTTT,CASSYGRGGQPQHF
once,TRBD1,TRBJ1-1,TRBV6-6,TGTGCCAGCAGTCCACAGGGGGGAGCTGAAGCTTTCTTT,CASSPQGGAEAFF
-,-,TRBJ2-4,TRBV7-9,TGTGCCAGCAGCTTAGCGCAGGGGATAGCCAAAAACATTCAGTACTTC,CASSLAQGIAKNIQYF
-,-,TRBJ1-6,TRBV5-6,TGTGCCAGCAGCTTGTGGGGCTCGGGCCTTAATTCACCCCTCCACTTT,CASSLWGSGLNSPLHF
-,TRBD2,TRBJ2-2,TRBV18,TGTGCCAGCTCACCACTAGCGGGGGACACCGGGGAGCTGTTTTTT,CASSPLAGDTGELFF
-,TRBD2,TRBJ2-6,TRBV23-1,TGCGCCGGCAGACCCACTCGGGGGGGCTCAGGGGCCAACGTCCTGACTTTC,CAGRPTRGGSGANVLTF